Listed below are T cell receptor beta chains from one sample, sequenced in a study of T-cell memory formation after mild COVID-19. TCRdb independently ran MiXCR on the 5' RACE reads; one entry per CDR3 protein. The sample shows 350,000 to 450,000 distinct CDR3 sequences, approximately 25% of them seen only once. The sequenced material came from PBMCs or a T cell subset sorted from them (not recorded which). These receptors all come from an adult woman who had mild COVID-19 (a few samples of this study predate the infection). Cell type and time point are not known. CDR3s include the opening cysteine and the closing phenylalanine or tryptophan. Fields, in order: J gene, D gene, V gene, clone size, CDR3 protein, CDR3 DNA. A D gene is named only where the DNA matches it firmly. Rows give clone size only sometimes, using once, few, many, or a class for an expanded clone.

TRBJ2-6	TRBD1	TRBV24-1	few	CATSDSNRGGGANVLTF	TGTGCCACCAGTGATTCGAACAGGGGTGGTGGGGCCAACGTCCTGACTTTC
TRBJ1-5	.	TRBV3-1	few	CASSLMDGNQPQHF	TGTGCCAGCAGCCTTATGGACGGCAATCAGCCCCAGCATTTT
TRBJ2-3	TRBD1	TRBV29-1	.	CSVARTGGTDTQYF	TGCAGCGTGGCTCGGACAGGGGGCACAGATACGCAGTATTTT
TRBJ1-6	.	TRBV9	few	CASSEGVGQGRSPLHF	TGTGCCAGCAGCGAGGGGGTTGGGCAGGGGCGGTCACCCCTCCACTTT
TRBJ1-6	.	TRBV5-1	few	CASSLAGRLRNSPLHF	TGCGCCAGCAGCTTGGCCGGCAGACTTCGGAATTCACCCCTCCACTTT
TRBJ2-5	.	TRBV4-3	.	CASSQDLDYQETQYF	TGCGCCAGCAGCCAAGATCTTGACTATCAAGAGACCCAGTACTTC
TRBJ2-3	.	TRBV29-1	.	CSVRLVTSTDTQYF	TGCAGCGTTAGACTAGTTACTAGCACAGATACGCAGTATTTT
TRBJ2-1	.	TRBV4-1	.	CASSQGLPNEQFF	TGCGCCAGCAGCCAAGGTCTTCCTAATGAGCAGTTCTTC
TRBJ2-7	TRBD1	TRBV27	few	CASSYDRGLYEQYF	TGTGCCAGCAGTTACGACAGGGGGCTCTACGAGCAGTACTTC
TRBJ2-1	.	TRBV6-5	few	CASSSRNYNEQFF	TGTGCCAGCAGTTCCCGGAACTACAATGAGCAGTTCTTC
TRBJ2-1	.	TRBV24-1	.	CATTRAGSPNEQFF	TGTGCCACCACCCGGGCAGGGTCTCCCAATGAGCAGTTCTTC
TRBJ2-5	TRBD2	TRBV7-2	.	CASSADWTSRETQYF	TGTGCCAGCAGCGCCGATTGGACTAGCAGGGAGACCCAGTACTTC
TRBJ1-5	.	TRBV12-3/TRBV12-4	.	CASREIGDQPQHF	TGTGCCAGCAGGGAGATAGGGGATCAGCCCCAGCATTTT
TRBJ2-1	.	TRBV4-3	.	CASSQGQSPYNEQFF	TGCGCCAGCAGCCAAGGACAGAGCCCCTACAATGAGCAGTTCTTC
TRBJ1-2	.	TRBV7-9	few	CASSFTGFSLYGYTF	TGTGCCAGCAGCTTCACAGGATTCTCACTATATGGCTACACCTTC